This is a list of T cell receptor beta chains from one sample in a study of cytomegalovirus exposure and HLA in healthy donors. Method: immunoSEQ multiplex PCR; TCRdb's copy keeps in-frame clones and lacks some. The sample includes some 330,000 clones, 75% to 90% of them seen just once. Specimen: PBMCs. These TCRs come from a woman younger than 35 in good health and CMV-seronegative. Both conserved end residues are part of each CDR3. A D gene is named only where the DNA matches it firmly. Clone size is stated in some rows and not others, as once, few, many or a class when expanded.

TRBV4-3	NA	TRBJ2-7	TRBD2	TGCGCCAGCAGCCCAACTCTAGCGGGGGGCTACGAGCAGTACTTC	CASSPTLAGGYEQYF
TRBV6-5	NA	TRBJ2-7	TRBD2	TGTGCCAGCAGGACCCTAGCGGGATCCTACGAGCAGTACTTC	CASRTLAGSYEQYF
TRBV4-3	NA	TRBJ2-1	TRBD2	TGCGCCAGCAGCCAAGGAGCGGGAGTTCGCAATGAGCAGTTCTTC	CASSQGAGVRNEQFF
TRBV6-5	NA	TRBJ2-5	TRBD2	TGTGCCAGCAGACCCGGGGTAGCGGGAGAAGAGACCCAGTACTTC	CASRPGVAGEETQYF
TRBV28	once	TRBJ2-7	NA	TGTGCCAGCAGTTTACCAACCTTGATACAGACCTCCTACGAGCAGTACTTC	CASSLPTLIQTSYEQYF
TRBV10-3	NA	TRBJ2-5	NA	TGTGCCATCGCCTACAGGAAAGAGACCCAGTACTTC	CAIAYRKETQYF
TRBV7-3	NA	TRBJ2-2	NA	TGTGCCAGCAGCTTAACGGTTGGAGGGGGCGGCGCCGGGGAGCTGTTTTTT	CASSLTVGGGGAGELFF
TRBV11-2	NA	TRBJ2-2	NA	TGTGCCAGCGAGAGGTTCGGGGAGCTGTTTTTT	CASERFGELFF
TRBV7-9	NA	TRBJ2-7	NA	TGTGCCAGCAGCCCCGGGTCCATACCCTACGAGCAGTACTTC	CASSPGSIPYEQYF
TRBV18	NA	TRBJ2-7	TRBD1	TGTGCCAGCTCACCACCGACGGGACAGGGTTCCTCCTACGAGCAGTACTTC	CASSPPTGQGSSYEQYF
TRBV7-7	NA	TRBJ2-2	NA	TGTGCTAGCAGCTTAGGGGAGGACACCGGGGAGCTGTTTTTT	CASSLGEDTGELFF
TRBV28	NA	TRBJ2-5	TRBD1	TGTGCCAGCAGTTCCCCCCCAGGGGGTGGTATTGGGACCCAGTACTTC	CASSSPPGGGIGTQYF
TRBV7-3	once	TRBJ2-3	NA	TGTGCCAGCAGCTTGACTAGTCCCGATACGCAGTATTTT	CASSLTSPDTQYF
TRBV5-8	NA	TRBJ2-3	NA	TGTGCCAGCAGCTTGGGGCAGATTAGCACAGATACGCAGTATTTT	CASSLGQISTDTQYF
TRBV9	NA	TRBJ1-1	NA	TGTGCCAGCAGTCGGGGAGCGAACACTGAAGCTTTCTTT	CASSRGANTEAFF
TRBV5-8	NA	TRBJ2-1	NA	TGTGCCAGCGGATTCGGACTCCCCCGTCCGAATGAGCAGTTCTTC	CASGFGLPRPNEQFF
TRBV7-7	once	TRBJ2-1	TRBD1	TGTGCTAGCAGCGATCGGACAGGGAGTGATGAGCAGTTCTTC	CASSDRTGSDEQFF
TRBV19	once	TRBJ1-1	NA	TGTGCCAGTGGGTTAGGGGTGAACACTGAAGCTTTCTTT	CASGLGVNTEAFF
TRBV6-5	NA	TRBJ1-3	NA	TGTGCCAGCAGCGGGACACCTGGAAACACCATATATTTT	CASSGTPGNTIYF
TRBV27	NA	TRBJ1-1	NA	TGTGCCAGCAGTTTATCGGGAGGGATGAACACTGAAGCTTTCTTT	CASSLSGGMNTEAFF
TRBV14	NA	TRBJ2-3	NA	TGTGCCAGCAGCCAAAGCGGCATTAGCACAGATACGCAGTATTTT	CASSQSGISTDTQYF
TRBV7-2	NA	TRBJ1-1	TRBD1	TGTGCCAGCAGCCTCAGACAGGGGACTGAAGCTTTCTTT	CASSLRQGTEAFF
TRBV7-9	NA	TRBJ2-3	TRBD1	TGTGCCAGCAGCTCGCCAATCCGGGACAGGGGGCGCAGTACGCAGTATTTT	CASSSPIRDRGRSTQYF
TRBV7-2	NA	TRBJ2-7	TRBD1	TGTGCCAGCAGCTTAGGGGGACAGCACTACGAGCAGTACTTC	CASSLGGQHYEQYF
TRBV10-3	NA	TRBJ2-1	TRBD2	TGTGCCATCAGTGAGACTAGCGGGAGGAGCTTTTCGGTTGAGCAGTTCTTC	CAISETSGRSFSVEQFF
TRBV5-6	NA	TRBJ1-1	NA	TGTGCCAGCAGCTTGGGGGCGAACACTGAAGCTTTCTTT	CASSLGANTEAFF
TRBV29-1	few	TRBJ2-7	NA	TGCAGCGTTGCCACCAGCTCCTACGAGCAGTACTTC	CSVATSSYEQYF
TRBV27	NA	TRBJ2-1	TRBD2	TGTGCCAGCAGTTTTTTCGTAGCGGGAGTAACTGAGCAGTTCTTC	CASSFFVAGVTEQFF
TRBV6-5	NA	TRBJ1-5	TRBD1	TGTGCCAGCAGTTACTCGGGGGTAGGGGGCCAGCCCCAGCATTTT	CASSYSGVGGQPQHF
TRBV7-2	NA	TRBJ2-2	TRBD1	TGTGCCAGCAGCCCGGACAGGGGAGGCGGGGAGCTGTTTTTT	CASSPDRGGGELFF
TRBV5-1	NA	TRBJ2-5	TRBD2	TGCGCCAGCAGCTTGGGTGTGGGAGCGGGAGCACGAGAGACCCAGTACTTC	CASSLGVGAGARETQYF
TRBV15	NA	TRBJ2-2	NA	TGTGCCACCAGCAGAGGAGGGAGCCCCGGGGAGCTGTTTTTT	CATSRGGSPGELFF
TRBV6-5	NA	TRBJ2-4	NA	TGTGCCAGCAGTCAAAGTAGCGACCCAAGAATTCAGTACTTC	CASSQSSDPRIQYF
TRBV19	NA	TRBJ2-6	NA	TGTGCCAGTCGTCAGGGCTTGGCGGGGGCCAACGTCCTGACTTTC	CASRQGLAGANVLTF
TRBV5-1	NA	TRBJ2-1	TRBD2	TGCGCCAGCACCCGGGAGGCGGCCTCCACCTACAATGAGCAGTTCTTC	CASTREAASTYNEQFF
TRBV13	NA	TRBJ2-3	TRBD2	TGTGCCAGCAGCTCCCCGGGACTAGCGGGGTTGACGCAGTATTTT	CASSSPGLAGLTQYF
TRBV12-1	NA	TRBJ2-3	NA	TGTGCCAGCAGCTTTACCCCCAGGAGCACAGATACGCAGTATTTT	CASSFTPRSTDTQYF
TRBV4-3	NA	TRBJ1-5	NA	TGCGCCAGCAGCCAAGAGAGGGCAGATGGGCAGCCCCAGCATTTT	CASSQERADGQPQHF
TRBV2	few	TRBJ1-2	TRBD1	TGTGCCAGCAGTCCGTTGACAGGGGAGTATGGCTACACCTTC	CASSPLTGEYGYTF
TRBV10-3	NA	TRBJ2-7	NA	TGTGCCATCAGTGCCAGCGATGATGACGGAAAGCAGTACTTC	CAISASDDDGKQYF
TRBV28	NA	TRBJ2-7	TRBD2	TGTGCCAGCAGTTTGGTCCGGGAGGGGAGCGAGCAGTACTTC	CASSLVREGSEQYF
TRBV6-6	once	TRBJ1-2	NA	TGTGCCAGCAGTTACACAGGTGCGAACTATGACTACACCTTC	CASSYTGANYDYTF
TRBV7-3	NA	TRBJ2-1	NA	TGTGCCAGCAGCAATACCGGGACTTTCTACAATGAGCAGTTCTTC	CASSNTGTFYNEQFF
TRBV4-3	NA	TRBJ2-7	TRBD2	TGCGCCAGCAGCCAAGAAGCGGTAGCGGGAGGGTATGACGAGCAGTACTTC	CASSQEAVAGGYDEQYF
TRBV4-3	NA	TRBJ2-3	NA	TGCGCCAGCAGCCAGTCGGGGTTGGGCGCAGATACGCAGTATTTT	CASSQSGLGADTQYF